The 27 T cell receptor beta chains below all came from one sample that was sequenced in a study of T cells expressing NK-cell markers. TCRdb reprocessed the 5' RACE reads, keeping one entry per CDR3 protein, no DNA. The ten most abundant clones cover roughly 3.4% of a sample with 450,000 to 600,000 distinct CDR3 sequences. Sequencing was performed on blood T cells: a sorted CD56 or NKG2C T cell subset, CD4+ or CD8+ T cells, or bulk PBMC T cells (not recorded which). The receptors derive from a man aged 18 to 29 in good health.

The rearrangement links TRBV9 to TRBJ2-2; checking the TCRdb D call of TRBD1 is not possible without DNA. The CDR3 has 15 amino acids. The germline V gene encodes CDR1 SGDLS and CDR2 YYNGEE. The CDR3 sequence is CASALTGSDTGELFF. The full variable domain, in which reference TRBV9 and TRBJ2-2 provide the parts outside the CDR3, is DSGVTQTPKHLITATGQRVTLRCSPRSGDLSVYWYQQSLDQGLQFLIQYYNGEERAKGNILERFSAQQFPDLHSELNLSSLELGDSALYFCASALTGSDTGELFFGEGSRLTVL.

This rearrangement joins TRBV20-1 to TRBJ2-5; TCRdb gives TRBD1 as the D gene, but with no DNA this cannot be confirmed. Germline-derived CDR1 and CDR2 are DFQATT and SNEGSKA (reference sequence). The CDR3 covers 14 residues. The CDR3: CSAQRGPTGETQYF.

The CDR3 loop is CAISDPGGYNEQFF. The chain recombines TRBV10-3 with TRBJ2-1; TCRdb designates TRBD1, a call that cannot be tested without DNA. The CDR3 runs 14 residues. Germline V gives CDR1 ENHRY, CDR2 SYGVKD.

The chain is built from TRBV5-1 and TRBJ2-5; checking the TCRdb D call of TRBD2 is not possible without DNA. The CDR3 sequence is 14 residues long. Per the germline V gene, CDR1 is SGHRS and CDR2 is YFSETQ. The CDR3 here is CASKGGSPQETQYF. Using reference TRBV5-1 and TRBJ2-5 for the parts outside the CDR3, the full variable domain is KAGVTQTPRYLIKTRGQQVTLSCSPISGHRSVSWYQQTPGQGLQFLFEYFSETQRNKGNFPGRFSGRQFSNSRSEMNVSTLELGDSALYLCASKGGSPQETQYFGPGTRLLVL.

The rearrangement links TRBV28 to TRBJ1-2. CDR3 length equals 14 residues. Germline V gene lookup returns CDR1 MDHEN and CDR2 SYDVKM. The CDR3 protein is CASRKRDPNYGYTF.

The chain uses TRBV4-3 and TRBJ1-4; the TCRdb call, TRBD1, lacks DNA for checking. CDR3 length: 16 amino acids. Looked up from germline, CDR1 is LGHNA and CDR2 is YSLEER. The CDR3 sequence is CASSPSGTTTNEKLFF.

V gene TRBV7-3 combines with J gene TRBJ2-1; TCRdb calls TRBD2, which cannot be checked without DNA. The germline gives CDR1 SGHTA, CDR2 FQGTGA. This CDR3 is built from 16 residues. CDR3 sequence: CASSLLASGYYNEQFF.

The CDR3 loop is CSDQDGATDTQYF. This chain links TRBV29-1 with TRBJ2-3; the D gene TCRdb calls, TRBD1, cannot be checked with no DNA. CDR3 size: 13 residues. The germline gives CDR1 SQVTM, CDR2 ANQGSEA.

This chain uses TRBV21-1 with TRBJ2-1; TCRdb lists TRBD2, though no DNA is available to test this call. TRBV21-1 is noted as a pseudogene. The CDR3 totals 13 residues. This CDR3 is CASSGVSASLQFF.

J is TRBJ2-1 and V is TRBV5-6; the D gene TCRdb calls, TRBD1, cannot be checked with no DNA. Germline loops: CDR1 SGHDT, CDR2 YYEEEE. The CDR3 covers 14 residues. The CDR3 reads CATAGTGDYNEQFF. The whole variable domain, remainder taken from reference TRBV5-6 and TRBJ2-1, is DAGVTQSPTHLIKTRGQQVTLRCSPKSGHDTVSWYQQALGQGPQFIFQYYEEEERQRGNFPDRFSGHQFPNYSSELNVNALLLGDSALYLCATAGTGDYNEQFFGPGTRLTVL.

The rearrangement links TRBV5-1 to TRBJ2-5. Germline assignment: CDR1 SGHRS and CDR2 YFSETQ. The CDR3 extends over 16 amino acids. The CDR3 sequence is CASSLVGRAPQETQYF.

The chain carries TRBV3-1 and TRBJ2-1; TCRdb's D call, TRBD2, is unchecked because there is no DNA. The CDR3 has 15 residues. The germline CDR1 and CDR2 sequences are LGHDT and YNNKEL (reference sequence). CDR3 loop: CASSLMSGAYNEQFF.

The chain has TRBV4-3 and TRBJ1-1; TCRdb proposes TRBD1, but this gene call is untestable without DNA. There are 15 residues in the CDR3. Looked up from germline, CDR1 is LGHNA and CDR2 is YSLEER. Here the CDR3 reads CASSQVPGVNTEAFF.

The V call is TRBV12-3 or TRBV12-4, the J call TRBJ2-2. The CDR3 loop spans 12 amino acids. This CDR3 reads CASSSLTGELFF.

The gene calls are TRBV25-1 and TRBJ2-1; the D call of TRBD2 rests on TCRdb alone, since no DNA is present to check it. Germline CDR1 and CDR2: MGHDK and SYGVNS. CDR3 length: 13 residues. The CDR3 loop is CASPSRGNNEQFF.

V and J are TRBV7-2 and TRBJ1-1; TCRdb outputs TRBD1, but without DNA this stays unchecked. The CDR3 has 14 residues. Germline CDR1 reads SGHTA; CDR2 reads FQGNSA. This chain's CDR3 is CASKSTAQNTEAFF.

This chain uses TRBV29-1 with TRBJ2-1; TCRdb reports TRBD2, a call that lacks DNA to check it against. The length of the CDR3 is 16 residues. Germline CDR1 and CDR2: SQVTM and ANQGSEA. The CDR3 sequence is CSVEGASGTQYNEQFF.

The genes are TRBV29-1 and TRBJ2-1. Germline CDR1 SQVTM, CDR2 ANQGSEA. This CDR3 is built from 11 residues. The CDR3 region is CSGGAYNEQFF.

The chain recombines TRBV20-1 with TRBJ1-4; the TRBD1 assignment by TCRdb is unverifiable without DNA. Germline V CDR1 and CDR2: DFQATT, SNEGSKA (reference sequence). The CDR3 has 14 amino acids. The CDR3: CSANSDRGDEKLFF.

The chain joins TRBV20-1 to TRBJ1-1; TCRdb names TRBD1, which stays unverified in the absence of DNA. Germline-derived CDR1 and CDR2 are DFQATT and SNEGSKA (reference sequence). The length of the CDR3 is 16 residues. The CDR3 is CSARDDRVIENTEAFF.

This chain links TRBV11-2 with TRBJ2-7; lacking DNA, the TRBD2 call made by TCRdb goes unchecked. This CDR3 comprises 20 residues. Germline V gives CDR1 SGHAT, CDR2 FQNNGV. The CDR3 is CASSLFRGGGISNFNYEQYF.

This chain links TRBV28 with TRBJ2-7; without DNA, the TCRdb call of TRBD2 cannot be checked. The CDR3 spans 14 residues. Germline V CDR1 and CDR2: MDHEN, SYDVKM. CDR3 amino acids: CASSYSGRAYEQYF.

The chain employs TRBV20-1 and TRBJ1-5; TCRdb reports TRBD1, a call that lacks DNA to check it against. Germline CDR1 DFQATT, CDR2 SNEGSKA (reference sequence). The length of the CDR3 is 15 residues. The CDR3 sequence: CSARDDIQGGQPQHF.

The chain recombines TRBV12-3 or TRBV12-4 with TRBJ2-2; TCRdb indicates TRBD1, and absent DNA this call remains unverified. The CDR3 is made up of 14 amino acids. CDR3 residues: CATRQGADTGELFF.

The rearrangement joins TRBV20-1 to TRBJ2-7; no DNA is available, so the TRBD2 call from TCRdb remains unchecked. Germline CDR1 reads DFQATT; CDR2 reads SNEGSKA (reference sequence). The CDR3 loop spans 16 amino acids. Here the CDR3 reads CSARPIRDFYSYEQYF.

V gene TRBV5-1 combines with J gene TRBJ2-1; TCRdb's D call of TRBD1 is untestable without DNA. Germline loops: CDR1 SGHRS, CDR2 YFSETQ. The CDR3 has 15 residues. This chain's CDR3 is CASSITPSSYNEQFF.

The chain links TRBV12-3 or TRBV12-4 to TRBJ2-1; the D call of TRBD1 rests on TCRdb alone, since no DNA is present to check it. CDR3 size: 16 residues. CDR3 amino acids: CASSSDGTGSYNEQFF.